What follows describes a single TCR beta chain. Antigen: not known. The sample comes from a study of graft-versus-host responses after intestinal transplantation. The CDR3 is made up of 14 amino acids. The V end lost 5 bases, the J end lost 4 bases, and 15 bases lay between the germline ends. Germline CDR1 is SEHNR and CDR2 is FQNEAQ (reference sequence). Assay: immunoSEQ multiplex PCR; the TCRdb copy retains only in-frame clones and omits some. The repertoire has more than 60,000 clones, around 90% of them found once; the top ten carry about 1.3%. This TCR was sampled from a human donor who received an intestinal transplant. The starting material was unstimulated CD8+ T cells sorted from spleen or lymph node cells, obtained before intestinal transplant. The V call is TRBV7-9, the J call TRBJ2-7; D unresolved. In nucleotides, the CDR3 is TGTGCCAGCAGCCCCCCGGCGCCGGGTTACGAGCAGTACTTC. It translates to CASSPPAPGYEQYF.